This record concerns one T cell receptor beta chain sequence. The ends lost 2 bases at V and 5 bases at J; junction bases unmatched: 5. The germline V gene has CDR1 GTSNPN and CDR2 SVGIG (reference sequence). This CDR3 is 13 amino acids long. Generated by immunoSEQ multiplex PCR, the TCRdb table keeps only in-frame clones and is missing some. The sample has some 83,000 clones; 65% to 90% are singletons. This specimen comes from a study of blood T cell repertoires in COVID-19. About the study: Researchers got acute and convalescent COVID-19 samples from the United States, Italy and Spain.

The receptor was derived from a man older than 75 with acute or convalescent COVID-19. The chain links TRBV30 to TRBJ2-5; TRBD1 aligns across 7 bases. Sequencing was carried out using peripheral blood. In DNA, the CDR3 is TGTGCCTGGAGTATGAGGGGGCGGGAGACCCAGTACTTC. It translates to CAWSMRGRETQYF.